The 27 T cell receptor beta chains reported below all come from one sample, sequenced in a study of T cells in localized non-small cell lung cancer. This table comes from immunoSEQ multiplex PCR, and its TCRdb copy is limited to in-frame clones, with some not included. Of tens of thousands of clones in the sample, approximately 84% were seen once. The sample consisted of peripheral blood, taken before any cancer treatment. These receptors came from an older female donor with stage I lung adenocarcinoma.

The rearrangement joins TRBV5-6 to TRBJ2-2; D might be TRBD1 (6 bases). With 0 bases removed from V and 5 bases from J, the gap between germline ends came to 8 bases. The germline gives CDR1 SGHDT, CDR2 YYEEEE. The CDR3 covers 14 residues. CDR3 region: CASSLDTGTGELFF. Here the CDR3 DNA reads TGTGCCAGCAGCTTGGATACAGGGACCGGGGAGCTGTTTTTT.

The chain uses TRBV11-3 and TRBJ1-4; D call uncertain. Trimming left V 5 bases short and J 4 bases short, with 2 bases between. From germline, CDR1 is SGHNT and CDR2 YENEEA. This CDR3 is built from 11 residues. The CDR3 coding sequence is TGTGCCAGCAGCCTTAATGAAAAACTGTTTTTT. Its protein is CASSLNEKLFF.

The chain employs TRBV19 and TRBJ2-4; 7 bases fit TRBD1. The CDR3 is 14 residues long. The germline V gene has CDR1 LNHDA and CDR2 SQIVND (reference sequence). With 5 bases clipped from V and 6 bases from J, the junction kept 7 bases outside the gene matches. The CDR3 sequence: CASSPLGQANIQYF. CDR3 sequence (DNA): TGTGCCAGTAGTCCATTAGGACAGGCAAACATTCAGTACTTC.

The chain has TRBV5-1 and TRBJ2-1; perhaps TRBD1 as D (6 bases). CDR3 length: 15 amino acids. In germline, CDR1 is SGHRS, CDR2 YFSETQ. Trimming removed 1 base at V and 6 bases at J, with 14 bases between. In DNA, the CDR3 is TGCGCCAGCAGCTTGCAGGGGTCTGGGACCAATGAGCAGTTCTTC. It specifies CASSLQGSGTNEQFF.

The chain employs TRBV6-6 and TRBJ2-7; tentative D call: TRBD2 (6 bases). V lost 6 bases, J lost 5 bases, and 20 bases lay in between. Germline V gene sequence: CDR1 MNHNY, CDR2 SVGAGI (reference sequence). There are 15 residues in the CDR3. DNA of the CDR3: TGTGCCAGCAGCGCCTCGGGCGGGGCGGTCCACGAGCAGTACTTC. Protein sequence: CASSASGGAVHEQYF.

The rearrangement links TRBV7-9 to TRBJ1-5; 12 bases are shared with TRBD1. The CDR3 sequence is 17 residues long. Germline CDR1 reads SEHNR; CDR2 reads FQNEAQ (reference sequence). J gave up 2 bases and V 3 bases, and 5 bases lay outside the gene matches. The CDR3 DNA sequence: TGTGCCAGCAGCTTGGGGACAGGGGGCATGGGCAATCAGCCCCAGCATTTT. It encodes CASSLGTGGMGNQPQHF.

CDR3 bases: TGTGCCAGCAGCGGGGACAGGGCAAGCAATCAGCCCCAGCATTTT. This sequence encodes CASSGDRASNQPQHF. This chain links TRBV11-3 with TRBJ1-5; 9 bases line up with TRBD1. The V gene end was trimmed by 5 bases and the J gene end by 1 base; junction bases not matched to a gene: 3. This CDR3 has 15 residues. Germline CDR1 is SGHNT and CDR2 is YENEEA.

This clone was found a few times. The chain carries TRBV28 and TRBJ2-7; D gene uncertain. There are 14 residues in the CDR3. The V end lost 2 bases, the J end lost 3 bases, and 11 bases lay between the germline ends. Germline CDR1 MDHEN, CDR2 SYDVKM. As DNA, the CDR3 is TGTGCCAGCAGTTTACTGCAGTCCCGCTACGAGCAGTACTTC. It yields the protein CASSLLQSRYEQYF.

DNA of the CDR3: TGTGCCAGCAGTGGGGGGGGCTATCAGCCCCAGCATTTT. Its translation is CASSGGGYQPQHF. The gene calls are TRBV28 and TRBJ1-5, with D possibly matching TRBD1 (6 bases). This CDR3 contains 13 residues. The V end lost 5 bases, the J end lost 5 bases, and 10 bases lay between the germline ends. Per the germline V gene, CDR1 is MDHEN and CDR2 is SYDVKM.

The gene calls are TRBV6-6 and TRBJ1-5; D gene unclear. V was trimmed by 8 bases and J by 3 bases, leaving 11 bases between them. The CDR3 consists of 13 residues. The germline V gene encodes CDR1 MNHNY and CDR2 SVGAGI (reference sequence). The CDR3 region is CASAQPPNQPQHF. For the CDR3, the DNA is TGTGCCAGCGCCCAGCCCCCCAATCAGCCCCAGCATTTT.

The chain employs TRBV7-2 and TRBJ1-2, with 7 positions matching TRBD1. Per the germline V gene, CDR1 is SGHTA and CDR2 is FQGNSA. CDR3 length: 12 amino acids. Unmatched junction bases numbered 2, after V lost 2 bases and J lost 8 bases. Here the CDR3 reads CASSLRQGGYTF. CDR3 sequence (DNA): TGTGCCAGCAGCTTAAGACAGGGAGGCTACACCTTC.

The chain links TRBV7-3 to TRBJ2-1; D is unclear. This CDR3 region has 13 residues. V was shortened by 2 bases and J by 9 bases, with 11 bases between the two germline ends. Germline CDR1 SGHTA, CDR2 FQGTGA. The CDR3 reads CASSLQLLGEQFF. CDR3 nucleotide sequence: TGTGCCAGCAGCTTACAACTATTGGGTGAGCAGTTCTTC.

The chain combines TRBV7-2 with TRBJ2-7; 7 positions match TRBD1. Germline-derived CDR1 and CDR2 are SGHTA and FQGNSA. V lost 11 bases, J lost 0 bases, and 19 bases stayed unmatched. The CDR3 has 17 residues. This chain's CDR3 is CARHLSEGTVSSYEQYF. The CDR3 DNA is TGTGCCCGGCATTTGAGCGAAGGGACAGTTAGCTCCTACGAGCAGTACTTC.

The chain is built from TRBV18 and TRBJ1-2, with a possible D match to TRBD1 (6 bases). This CDR3 has 14 amino acids. Germline V lookup: CDR1 KGHSH, CDR2 LQKENI. Trimming pared 3 bases from V and 6 bases from J, leaving 14 bases between. CDR3 sequence (DNA): TGTGCCAGCTCACCTAGGACAGAGCTTCATGGCTACACCTTC. It translates to CASSPRTELHGYTF.

The gene calls are TRBV5-1 and TRBJ2-7; TRBD1 matches 8 bases. Looked up from germline, CDR1 is SGHRS and CDR2 is YFSETQ. The CDR3 is 16 residues long. The J segment lost 3 bases and the V segment lost 3 bases, leaving 11 bases of the junction unmatched. CDR3 sequence: CASSSGQGNYLYEQYF. The CDR3 coding sequence is TGCGCCAGCAGCTCAGGACAGGGTAACTACCTCTACGAGCAGTACTTC.

The chain couples TRBV6-1 to TRBJ2-3; 8 positions agree with TRBD2. V was pared by 4 bases and J by 1 base, with 7 bases of the junction left unmatched. CDR1 and CDR2 (germline): MNHNS, SASEGT. The CDR3 sequence is 16 residues long. The CDR3 region has the DNA TGTGCCAGCAGTGTCGGGGGGGGCAGAGGCACAGATACGCAGTATTTT. As protein: CASSVGGGRGTDTQYF.

This chain links TRBV7-2 with TRBJ1-1; possible D gene TRBD1, 6 bases. Trimming pared 5 bases from V and 0 bases from J, leaving 16 bases between. The CDR3 contains 16 residues. CDR1 SGHTA and CDR2 FQGNSA come from the germline V gene. The CDR3 loop reads CASSLGGRGLNTEAFF. The CDR3 DNA is TGTGCCAGCAGCCTAGGGGGGCGGGGGCTGAACACTGAAGCTTTCTTT.

The chain links TRBV14 to TRBJ2-7; TRBD2 matches at 10 bases. The CDR3 loop spans 16 amino acids. CDR1 is SGHDN and CDR2 is FVKESK in the germline V gene. The junction had 4 bases not matched to a gene; V was cut back by 1 base and J by 1 base. The CDR3 loop reads CASSQGLAGASYEQYF. The CDR3, as DNA: TGTGCCAGCAGCCAAGGGCTAGCGGGGGCTTCCTACGAGCAGTACTTC.

This clone has a handful of counts. The rearrangement uses TRBV4-1 and TRBJ1-1; 11 nucleotides agree with TRBD1. The germline gives CDR1 MGHRA, CDR2 YSYEKL. The CDR3 length is 15 residues. V was pared by 4 bases and J by 3 bases, with 4 bases of the junction left unmatched. The CDR3 DNA sequence: TGCGCCAGCAGCCGGATGGGACAGGGGGACACTGAAGCTTTCTTT. This encodes CASSRMGQGDTEAFF.

The V and J genes are TRBV5-1 and TRBJ2-5, with D unresolved. Germline-derived CDR1 and CDR2 are SGHRS and YFSETQ. The CDR3 is made up of 11 amino acids. The ends were cut back, 6 bases at V and 7 bases at J, with 10 bases in the middle. The CDR3 DNA is TGCGCCAGCACCGCCTCGGGGACCCAGTACTTC. Protein: CASTASGTQYF.

A word on this clone: Other DNA sequences in the sample encode the same CDR3. V usage is TRBV5-1 and J usage is TRBJ2-5; the D gene is possibly TRBD2 (6 bases). V lost 2 bases to trimming and J lost 2 bases, with 10 bases between them. Germline V gene lookup returns CDR1 SGHRS and CDR2 YFSETQ. The CDR3 is 14 amino acids. The CDR3 DNA follows: TGCGCCAGCAGCTTAGGGACTTTTCAAGAGACCCAGTACTTC. Translated, it gives CASSLGTFQETQYF.

The CDR3 reads CAIIRDSMNTEAFF. The CDR3, as DNA: TGTGCCATCATCAGGGACAGCATGAACACTGAAGCTTTCTTT. The chain is built from TRBV10-3 and TRBJ1-1, with TRBD1 identical over 7 bases. The CDR3 is 14 amino acids. V trimming: 7 bases; J trimming: 0 bases; junction bases outside the gene matches: 5. From germline, CDR1 is ENHRY and CDR2 SYGVKD.

The V gene is TRBV7-9, the J gene TRBJ1-2; 7 nucleotides match TRBD1. Germline V gene lookup returns CDR1 SEHNR and CDR2 FQNEAQ (reference sequence). With 0 bases clipped from V and 4 bases from J, the junction kept 8 bases outside the gene matches. The CDR3 sequence is 16 residues long. CDR3 DNA sequence: TGTGCCAGCAGCTTAGCTTCTGGAGGGGGCGGCTATGGCTACACCTTC. It codes for CASSLASGGGGYGYTF.

The chain joins TRBV2 to TRBJ2-5; 8 positions match TRBD1. This CDR3 comprises 14 residues. The V and J ends lost 7 bases and 3 bases, in that order; junction bases with no gene match: 7. CDR1 and CDR2 from the germline V gene are SNHLY and FYNNEI. CDR3 region: CASNFGQGKETQYF. CDR3 in DNA: TGTGCCAGCAATTTTGGACAGGGAAAAGAGACCCAGTACTTC.

This rearrangement joins TRBV6-6 to TRBJ1-1, with TRBD1 identical over 12 bases. Unmatched junction bases numbered 9, after V lost 5 bases and J lost 5 bases. CDR1 MNHNY and CDR2 SVGAGI come from the germline V gene (reference sequence). The CDR3 covers 16 residues. CDR3 sequence: CASSPGQGASRTEAFF. CDR3 DNA: TGTGCCAGCAGTCCGGGACAGGGGGCGAGTAGGACTGAAGCTTTCTTT.

The chain employs TRBV10-2 and TRBJ1-5; 7 bases agree with TRBD1. Germline lookup yields CDR1 WSHSY and CDR2 SAAADI. With 6 bases clipped from V and 3 bases from J, the junction kept 8 bases outside the gene matches. The CDR3 consists of 15 residues. The CDR3 spells CASRNDRENNQPQHF. In DNA form, the CDR3 reads TGCGCCAGCAGGAACGACAGGGAGAACAATCAGCCCCAGCATTTT.

This sequence joins TRBV6-5 and TRBJ2-1; D is undetermined. Trimming stripped 1 base from V and 0 bases from J, with 7 bases between. Germline V gene sequence: CDR1 MNHEY, CDR2 SVGAGI. The CDR3 covers 15 residues. The chain's CDR3 is CASSYWGNSYNEQFF. Here the CDR3 DNA reads TGTGCCAGCAGTTACTGGGGAAACTCCTACAATGAGCAGTTCTTC.